The entry below describes one TCR beta chain. CDR3 length: 12 residues. V was cut by 8 bases and J by 9 bases, with 14 bases left in between. Germline CDR1 and CDR2: MNHNS and SASEGT. The protocol was immunoSEQ multiplex PCR, while the TCRdb copy is restricted to in-frame clones and leaves out a portion. In the table there are 25,000 to 35,000 clones, approximately 87% of which are singletons. The data were taken from a study of PD-L1 blockade in urothelial cancer. The sample here was PBMCs, taken around atezolizumab (anti-PD-L1) treatment. The TCR was taken from a man aged 50-60 years with urothelial cancer. The gene calls are TRBV6-1 and TRBJ2-1, with a possible D match to TRBD2 (6 bases). CDR3 coding DNA: TGTGCCAGCCTCGGTGAAGCGGGTGAGCAGTTCTTC. Translation: CASLGEAGEQFF.